This TCR beta chain was recorded in a study of OX40 agonist ivuxolimab in advanced cancers. In the study overall: Patients were treated with ivuxolimab, an agonistic anti-OX40 (CD134) antibody.

Autoimmune disease history or systemic immunosuppression excluded patients. Data came from immunoSEQ multiplex PCR; TCRdb stores just in-frame clones and leaves some out. Here the sample spans nearly 60,000 clones, over 80% being singletons. Study-level points and caveats: With doses of 0.1-3.0 mg/kg, partial responders showed among the lowest clonal expansion. Both CD4+ and CD8+ T cell populations in blood had undergone clonal expansion by week 6 at 0.1 to 3.0 mg/kg.

The V gene lost 3 bases and the J gene lost 1 base, with 15 bases spanning the gap. The CDR3 spans 16 residues. Germline assignment: CDR1 MDHEN and CDR2 SYDVKM. For this clone: Its specificity is unknown.

The input for sequencing was CD4+ or CD8+ T cells sorted from blood, taken in a trial of the OX40 agonist ivuxolimab. The origin of this receptor is an adult with an advanced solid tumor such as melanoma, head and neck, liver or kidney cancer. The chain combines TRBV28 with TRBJ1-1, with TRBD1 as a possible D gene (5 bases). CDR3 protein: CASSLNVWGRNTEAFF. Here the CDR3 DNA reads TGTGCCAGCAGTTTGAACGTCTGGGGCCGGAACACTGAAGCTTTCTTT.